These 3 T cell receptor beta chains were sequenced from one sample in a study of T cells in localized non-small cell lung cancer. The assay was immunoSEQ multiplex PCR, and TCRdb's table has in-frame clones only and misses some. The data contain about 36,000 clones, around nine tenths of them singletons. The sequences come from peripheral blood, collected before any cancer treatment. These receptors originate from a woman aged 35-70 years with stage I lung adenocarcinoma.

This clone was seen more than once but under ten times. The CDR3 DNA sequence: TGTGCCAGCAGATCCGGACAGGGGATTGGCAATGAGCAGTTCTTC. Amino acids: CASRSGQGIGNEQFF. The gene calls are TRBV28 and TRBJ2-1; TRBD1 aligns across 9 bases. V shed 6 bases, J shed 6 bases, and the junction held 9 bases outside the gene matches. The CDR3 covers 15 residues. Germline CDR1 is MDHEN and CDR2 is SYDVKM. The variable domain in full, completed from reference TRBV28 and TRBJ2-1, reads DVKVTQSSRYLVKRTGEKVFLECVQDMDHENMFWYRQDPGLGLRLIYFSYDVKMKEKGDIPEGYSVSREKKERFSLILESASTNQTSMYLCASRSGQGIGNEQFFGPGTRLTVL.

This clone appeared a single time. This sample includes further DNA sequences coding for the same CDR3. The chain couples TRBV5-1 to TRBJ2-5; 8 nucleotides align to TRBD1. Trimming at V came to 4 bases and at J to 0 bases, leaving 5 bases not matched to a gene. The CDR3 extends over 15 amino acids. The germline V gene encodes CDR1 SGHRS and CDR2 YFSETQ. The CDR3 DNA reads as TGCGCCAGCAGCCGCAACAGGGGGTACCAAGAGACCCAGTACTTC. This gives the protein CASSRNRGYQETQYF.

The rearrangement uses TRBV12-5 and TRBJ2-5; possibly TRBD2 for D (6 bases). The ends were cut back, 4 bases at V and 2 bases at J, with 14 bases in the middle. The CDR3 has 15 residues. Germline CDR1 LGHNT, CDR2 FRNRAP. CDR3 nucleotides: TGTGCTAGTGGTTCGGGGGTAACAATTCAAGAGACCCAGTACTTC. This translates into CASGSGVTIQETQYF.